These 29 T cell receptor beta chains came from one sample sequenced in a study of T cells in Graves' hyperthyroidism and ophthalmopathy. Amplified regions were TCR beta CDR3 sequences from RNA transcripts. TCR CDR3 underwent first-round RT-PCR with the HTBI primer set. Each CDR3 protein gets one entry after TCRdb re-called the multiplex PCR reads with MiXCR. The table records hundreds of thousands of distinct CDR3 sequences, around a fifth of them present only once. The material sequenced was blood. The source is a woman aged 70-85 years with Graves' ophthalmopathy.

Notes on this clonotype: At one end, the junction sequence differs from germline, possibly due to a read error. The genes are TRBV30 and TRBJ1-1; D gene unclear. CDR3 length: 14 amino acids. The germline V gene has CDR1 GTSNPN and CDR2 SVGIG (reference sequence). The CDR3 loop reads CAWTLGNWNTEASF. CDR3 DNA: TGTGCCTGGACCCTGGGCAACTGGAACACTGAAGCTTCCTTT.

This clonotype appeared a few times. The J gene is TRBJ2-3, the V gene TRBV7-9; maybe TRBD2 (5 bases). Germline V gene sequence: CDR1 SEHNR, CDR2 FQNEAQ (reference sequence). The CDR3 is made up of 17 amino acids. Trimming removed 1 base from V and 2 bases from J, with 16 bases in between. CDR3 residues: CASSLVRLREITDTQYF. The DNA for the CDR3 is TGTGCCAGCAGCTTAGTTCGACTACGAGAAATCACAGATACGCAGTATTTT.

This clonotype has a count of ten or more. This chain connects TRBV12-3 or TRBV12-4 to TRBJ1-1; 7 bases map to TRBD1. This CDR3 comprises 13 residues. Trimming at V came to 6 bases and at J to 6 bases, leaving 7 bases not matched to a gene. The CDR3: CASSRQGRAEAFF. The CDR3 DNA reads TGTGCCAGCAGCCGACAGGGTAGAGCTGAAGCTTTCTTT.

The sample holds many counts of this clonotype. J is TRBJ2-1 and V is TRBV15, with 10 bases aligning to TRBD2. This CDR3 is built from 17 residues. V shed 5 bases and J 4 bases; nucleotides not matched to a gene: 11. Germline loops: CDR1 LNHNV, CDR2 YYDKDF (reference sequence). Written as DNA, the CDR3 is TGTGCCACCAGCGGTACCGGGACTAGCGTCTCGTACAATGAGCAGTTCTTC. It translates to CATSGTGTSVSYNEQFF.

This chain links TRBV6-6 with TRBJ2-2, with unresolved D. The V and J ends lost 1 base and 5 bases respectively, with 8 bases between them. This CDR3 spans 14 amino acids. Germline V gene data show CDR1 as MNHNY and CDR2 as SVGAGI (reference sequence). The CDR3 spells CASSYLLTTGELFF. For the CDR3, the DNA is TGTGCCAGCAGTTACTTACTCACAACCGGGGAGCTGTTTTTT.

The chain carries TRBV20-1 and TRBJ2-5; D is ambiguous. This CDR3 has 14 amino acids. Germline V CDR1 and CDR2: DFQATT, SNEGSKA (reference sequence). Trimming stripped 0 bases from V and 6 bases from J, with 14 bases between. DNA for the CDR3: TGCAGTGCTAGAGATTTCCCCTCAACGAAGACCCAGTACTTC. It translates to CSARDFPSTKTQYF.

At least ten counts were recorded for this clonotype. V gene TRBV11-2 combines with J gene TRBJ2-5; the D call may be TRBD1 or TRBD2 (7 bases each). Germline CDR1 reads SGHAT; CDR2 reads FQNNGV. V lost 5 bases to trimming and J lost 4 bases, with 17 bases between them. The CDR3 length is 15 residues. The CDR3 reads CASSIPQGGTETQYF. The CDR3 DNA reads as TGTGCCAGCAGCATCCCCCAGGGGGGGACAGAGACCCAGTACTTC. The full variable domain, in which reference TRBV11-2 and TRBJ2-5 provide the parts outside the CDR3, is EAGVAQSPRYKIIEKRQSVAFWCNPISGHATLYWYQQILGQGPKLLIQFQNNGVVDDSQLPKDRFSAERLKGVDSTLKIQPAKLEDSAVYLCASSIPQGGTETQYFGPGTRLLVL.

The DNA of the CDR3 is TGTGCCAGCAGCCAAGAGGGGACTAGCGGGAGTATGGGGGAGCAGTACTTC. Encoded protein: CASSQEGTSGSMGEQYF. The rearrangement links TRBV3-1 to TRBJ2-7; 14 bases map to TRBD2. Germline CDR1 and CDR2: LGHDT and YNNKEL (reference sequence). V lost 0 bases, J lost 7 bases, and 8 bases stayed unmatched. CDR3 length: 17 amino acids.

The CDR3 sequence is CASSFRTGDLTTQYF. CDR3 DNA sequence: TGTGCCAGCAGTTTCCGGACAGGGGATCTAACGACCCAGTACTTC. V usage is TRBV12-3 or TRBV12-4 and J usage is TRBJ2-5; TRBD1 aligns across 9 bases. The junction had 9 bases not matched to a gene; V was cut back by 3 bases and J by 7 bases. The CDR3 is made up of 15 amino acids.

CDR3 bases: TGCAGTGCCCTAGGACACCCGTTGAACACTGAAGCTTTCTTT. It codes for CSALGHPLNTEAFF. The V call is TRBV20-1, the J call TRBJ1-1, with D possibly matching TRBD1 (5 bases). The V gene lost 6 bases and the J gene lost 0 bases, with 14 bases spanning the gap. Germline V gene lookup returns CDR1 DFQATT and CDR2 SNEGSKA (reference sequence). The CDR3 loop spans 14 amino acids.

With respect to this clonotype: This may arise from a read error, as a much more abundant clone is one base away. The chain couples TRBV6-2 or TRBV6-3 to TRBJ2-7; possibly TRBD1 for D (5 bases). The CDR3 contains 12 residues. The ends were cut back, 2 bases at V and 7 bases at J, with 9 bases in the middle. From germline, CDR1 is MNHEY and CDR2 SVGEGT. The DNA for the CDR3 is TGTGCCAGCAGTTACCCGCCAGGGGAGCAGTACTTC. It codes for CASSYPPGEQYF.

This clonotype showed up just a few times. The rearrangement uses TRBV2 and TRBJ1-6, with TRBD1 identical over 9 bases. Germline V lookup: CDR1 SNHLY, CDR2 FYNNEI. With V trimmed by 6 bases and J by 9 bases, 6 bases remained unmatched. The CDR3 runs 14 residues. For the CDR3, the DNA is TGTGCCAGCAGCTTCGGACAGGGGAGTTCACCCCTCCACTTT. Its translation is CASSFGQGSSPLHF. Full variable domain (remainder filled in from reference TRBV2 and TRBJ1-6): EPEVTQTPSHQVTQMGQEVILRCVPISNHLYFYWYRQILGQKVEFLVSFYNNEISEKSEIFDDQFSVERPDGSNFTLKIRSTKLEDSAMYFCASSFGQGSSPLHFGNGTRLTVT.

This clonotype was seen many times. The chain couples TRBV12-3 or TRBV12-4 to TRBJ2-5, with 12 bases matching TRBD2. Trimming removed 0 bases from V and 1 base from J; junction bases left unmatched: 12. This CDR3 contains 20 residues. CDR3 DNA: TGTGCCAGCAGTTTAGCCCCCCACCAACTAGCGGGAGGTGGCCAAGAGACCCAGTACTTC. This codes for CASSLAPHQLAGGGQETQYF.

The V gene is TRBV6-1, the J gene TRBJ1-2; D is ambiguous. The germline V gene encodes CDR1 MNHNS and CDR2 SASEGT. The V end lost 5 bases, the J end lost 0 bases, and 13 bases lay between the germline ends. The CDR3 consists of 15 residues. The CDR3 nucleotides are TGTGCCAGCAGTTATATGGGGAAAGCTAACTATGGCTACACCTTC. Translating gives CASSYMGKANYGYTF.

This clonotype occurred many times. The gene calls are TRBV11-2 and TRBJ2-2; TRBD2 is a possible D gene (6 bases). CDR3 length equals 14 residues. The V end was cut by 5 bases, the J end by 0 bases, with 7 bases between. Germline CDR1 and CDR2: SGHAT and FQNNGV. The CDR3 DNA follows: TGTGCCAGCAGCCCGGGAGCGAACACCGGGGAGCTGTTTTTT. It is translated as CASSPGANTGELFF.

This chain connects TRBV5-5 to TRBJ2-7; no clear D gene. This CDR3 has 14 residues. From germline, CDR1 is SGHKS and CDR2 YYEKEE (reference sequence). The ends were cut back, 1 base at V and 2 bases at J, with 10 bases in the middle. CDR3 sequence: CASSLLGSPYEQYF. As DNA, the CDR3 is TGTGCCAGCAGCTTGTTGGGCAGTCCCTACGAGCAGTACTTC.

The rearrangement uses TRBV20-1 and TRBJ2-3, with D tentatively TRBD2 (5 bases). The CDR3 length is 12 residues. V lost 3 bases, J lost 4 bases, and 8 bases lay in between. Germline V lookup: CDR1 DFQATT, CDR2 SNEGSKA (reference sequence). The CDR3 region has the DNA TGCAGTGCTAGGCAGGACTCAGATACGCAGTATTTT. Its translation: CSARQDSDTQYF.

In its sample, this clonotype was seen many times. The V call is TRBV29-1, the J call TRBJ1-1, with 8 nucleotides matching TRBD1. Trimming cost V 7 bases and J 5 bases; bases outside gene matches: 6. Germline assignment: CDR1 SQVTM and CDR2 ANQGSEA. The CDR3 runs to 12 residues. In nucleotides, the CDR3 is TGCAGCGCAACGAGACAGGGGACTGAAGCTTTCTTT. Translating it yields CSATRQGTEAFF. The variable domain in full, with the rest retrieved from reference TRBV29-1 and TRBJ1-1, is SAVISQKPSRDICQRGTSLTIQCQVDSQVTMMFWYRQQPGQSLTLIATANQGSEATYESGFVIDKFPISRPNLTFSTLTVSNMSPEDSSIYLCSATRQGTEAFFGQGTRLTVV.

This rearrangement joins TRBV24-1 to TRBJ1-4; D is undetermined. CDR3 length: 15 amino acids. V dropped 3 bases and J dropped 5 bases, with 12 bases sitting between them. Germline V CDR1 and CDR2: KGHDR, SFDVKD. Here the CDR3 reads CATSDRRQENEKLFF. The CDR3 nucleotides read TGTGCCACCAGTGATCGAAGGCAGGAGAATGAAAAACTGTTTTTT.

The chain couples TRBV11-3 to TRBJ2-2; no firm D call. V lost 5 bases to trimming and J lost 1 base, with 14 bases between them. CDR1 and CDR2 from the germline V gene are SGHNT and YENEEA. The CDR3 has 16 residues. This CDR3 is CASSREPGVNTGELFF. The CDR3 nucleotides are TGTGCCAGCAGCCGAGAACCCGGAGTGAACACCGGGGAGCTGTTTTTT.

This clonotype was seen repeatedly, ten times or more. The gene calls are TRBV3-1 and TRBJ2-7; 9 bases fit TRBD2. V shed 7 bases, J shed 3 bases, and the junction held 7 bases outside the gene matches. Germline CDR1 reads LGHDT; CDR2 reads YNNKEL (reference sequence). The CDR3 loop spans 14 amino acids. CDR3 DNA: TGTGCCAGCACCGATGGGACTAGCTACTACGAGCAGTACTTC. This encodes CASTDGTSYYEQYF.

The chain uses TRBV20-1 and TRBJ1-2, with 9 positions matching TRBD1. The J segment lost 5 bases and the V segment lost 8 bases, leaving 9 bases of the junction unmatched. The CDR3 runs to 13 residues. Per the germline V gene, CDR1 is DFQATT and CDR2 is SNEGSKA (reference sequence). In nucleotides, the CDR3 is TGCAGTACCGGACAGGGGAGAGAGTATGGCTACACCTTC. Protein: CSTGQGREYGYTF.

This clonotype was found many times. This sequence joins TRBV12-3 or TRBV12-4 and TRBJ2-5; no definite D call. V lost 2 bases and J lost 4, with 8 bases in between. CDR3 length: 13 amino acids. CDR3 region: CASSLLVPETQYF. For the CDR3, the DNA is TGTGCCAGCAGTTTATTAGTTCCAGAGACCCAGTACTTC.

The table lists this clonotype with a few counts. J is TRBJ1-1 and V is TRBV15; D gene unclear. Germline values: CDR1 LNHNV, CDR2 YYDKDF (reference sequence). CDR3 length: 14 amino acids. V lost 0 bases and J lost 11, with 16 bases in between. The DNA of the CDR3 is TGTGCCACCAGCAGAGACGTGGCGAGCAACGTGGCTTTCTTT. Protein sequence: CATSRDVASNVAFF.

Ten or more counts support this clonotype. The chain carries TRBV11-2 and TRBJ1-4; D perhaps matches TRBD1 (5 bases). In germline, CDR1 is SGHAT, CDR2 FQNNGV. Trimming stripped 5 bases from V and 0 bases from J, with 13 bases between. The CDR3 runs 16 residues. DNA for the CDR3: TGTGCCAGCAGCCCGTGGGACGGTTCAACTAATGAAAAACTGTTTTTT. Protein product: CASSPWDGSTNEKLFF.

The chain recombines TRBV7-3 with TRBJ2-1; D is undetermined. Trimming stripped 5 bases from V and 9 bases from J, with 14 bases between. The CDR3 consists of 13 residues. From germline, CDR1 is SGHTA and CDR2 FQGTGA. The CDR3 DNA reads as TGTGCCAGCAGCCCGATGAGTTGGGCTGAGCAGTTCTTC. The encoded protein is CASSPMSWAEQFF.

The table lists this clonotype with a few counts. CDR3 DNA sequence: TGTGCCAGTGCGATTACTAGTGGGTTCGGCTCGGGGACCCAGTACTTC. Amino acid sequence: CASAITSGFGSGTQYF. The gene calls are TRBV19 and TRBJ2-5, with D possibly being TRBD2 (5 bases). Germline V lookup: CDR1 LNHDA, CDR2 SQIVND (reference sequence). The CDR3 loop spans 16 amino acids. V lost 8 bases and J lost 7, with 26 bases in between.

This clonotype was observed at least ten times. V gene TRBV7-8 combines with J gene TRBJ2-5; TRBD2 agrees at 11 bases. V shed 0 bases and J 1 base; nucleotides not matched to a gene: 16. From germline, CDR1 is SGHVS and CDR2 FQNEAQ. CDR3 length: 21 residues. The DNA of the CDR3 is TGTGCCAGCAGCTTAGCGCAAACAGGGAAGCTAGGACTAGCGGGCCAAGAGACCCAGTACTTC. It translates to CASSLAQTGKLGLAGQETQYF.

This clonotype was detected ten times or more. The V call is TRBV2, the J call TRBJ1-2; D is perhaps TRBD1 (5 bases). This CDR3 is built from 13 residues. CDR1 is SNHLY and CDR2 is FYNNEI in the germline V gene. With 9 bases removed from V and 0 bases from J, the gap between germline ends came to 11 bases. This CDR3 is CASAGGANYGYTF. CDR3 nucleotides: TGTGCCAGTGCTGGGGGGGCTAACTATGGCTACACCTTC.